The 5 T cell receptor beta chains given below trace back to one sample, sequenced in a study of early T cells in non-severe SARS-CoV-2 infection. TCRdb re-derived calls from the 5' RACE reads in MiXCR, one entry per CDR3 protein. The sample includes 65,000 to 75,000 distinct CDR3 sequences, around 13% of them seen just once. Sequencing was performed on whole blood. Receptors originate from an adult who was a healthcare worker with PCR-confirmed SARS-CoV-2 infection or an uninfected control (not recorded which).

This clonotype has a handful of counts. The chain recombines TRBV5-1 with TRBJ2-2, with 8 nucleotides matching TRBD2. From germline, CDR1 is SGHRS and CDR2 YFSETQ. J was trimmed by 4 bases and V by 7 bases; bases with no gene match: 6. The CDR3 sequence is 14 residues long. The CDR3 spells CASSLAGRTGELFF. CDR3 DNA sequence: TGCGCCAGCTCTCTAGCGGGTCGCACCGGGGAGCTGTTTTTT.

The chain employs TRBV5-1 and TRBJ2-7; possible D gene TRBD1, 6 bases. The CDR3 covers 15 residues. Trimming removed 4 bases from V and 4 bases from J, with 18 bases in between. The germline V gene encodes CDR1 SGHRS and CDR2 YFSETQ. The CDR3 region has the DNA TGCGCCAGCAGCGGTGGTTTAGGACAGCCATACGAGCAGTACTTC. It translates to CASSGGLGQPYEQYF.

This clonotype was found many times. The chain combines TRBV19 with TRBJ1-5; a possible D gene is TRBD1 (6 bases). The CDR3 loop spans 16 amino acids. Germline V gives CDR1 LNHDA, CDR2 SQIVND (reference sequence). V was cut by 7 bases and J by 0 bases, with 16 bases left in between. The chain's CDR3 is CASIEDSKYSNQPQHF. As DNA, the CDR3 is TGTGCCAGTATTGAGGACAGCAAATATAGCAATCAGCCCCAGCATTTT.

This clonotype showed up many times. CDR3 coding DNA: TGTGCCAGCAGCGGTATGGGGGGCGGAGGGGAGACCCAGTACTTC. Residues: CASSGMGGGGETQYF. The chain is built from TRBV7-8 and TRBJ2-5; D tentatively fits TRBD1 or TRBD2 (6 bases each). The CDR3 runs 15 residues. Trimming took 5 bases from V and 5 from J, leaving 18 bases between them. Germline V gives CDR1 SGHVS, CDR2 FQNEAQ.

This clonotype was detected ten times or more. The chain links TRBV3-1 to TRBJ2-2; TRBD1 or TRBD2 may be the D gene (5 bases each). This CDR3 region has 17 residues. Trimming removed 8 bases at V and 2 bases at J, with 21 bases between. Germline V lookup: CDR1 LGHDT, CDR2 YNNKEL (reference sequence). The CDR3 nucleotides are TGTGCCAGCGGACTTTTCTCAGGGCTGGAAAACACCGGGGAGCTGTTTTTT. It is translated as CASGLFSGLENTGELFF.